This passage covers 29 T cell receptor beta chains from one sample sequenced in a study of PD-L1 blockade in urothelial cancer. Produced via immunoSEQ multiplex PCR; TCRdb's table is partial and in-frame only. Of around 48,000 clones listed, approximately 83% were seen once; the top ten hold about 10%. Time point in this sample: peripheral blood 6 weeks after treatment start. Material: PBMCs, obtained around atezolizumab (anti-PD-L1) treatment. The receptor set was obtained from a man in his 60s with urothelial cancer.

This CDR3 reads CASSPPVRGVETEAFF. The CDR3 coding sequence is TGTGCCAGCTCACCACCGGTCAGGGGGGTGGAAACTGAAGCTTTCTTT. The chain couples TRBV18 to TRBJ1-1; TRBD1 aligns across 7 bases. Trimming at V came to 0 bases and at J to 5 bases, leaving 9 bases not matched to a gene. This CDR3 spans 16 amino acids. Germline V CDR1 and CDR2: KGHSH, LQKENI.

This chain uses TRBV4-3 with TRBJ1-3, with D hard to call. CDR1 is LGHNA and CDR2 is YSLEER in the germline V gene. This CDR3 spans 16 amino acids. The ends were cut back, 3 bases at V and 0 bases at J, with 12 bases in the middle. This chain's CDR3 is CASSHVGRDSGNTIYF. CDR3 in DNA: TGCGCCAGCAGCCACGTCGGACGGGACTCTGGAAACACCATATATTTT.

A few counts support this clone. The V and J genes are TRBV2 and TRBJ1-5; D remains unclear. In germline, CDR1 is SNHLY, CDR2 FYNNEI. The CDR3 extends over 13 amino acids. Trimming stripped 8 bases from V and 2 bases from J, with 10 bases between. In DNA form, the CDR3 reads TGTGCCAGCCGGGGTTTTGGCAATCAGCCCCAGCATTTT. It yields the protein CASRGFGNQPQHF.

The chain carries TRBV11-2 and TRBJ1-1; D not certain. Trimming pared 1 base from V and 5 bases from J, leaving 11 bases between. Germline V gives CDR1 SGHAT, CDR2 FQNNGV. There are 14 residues in the CDR3. CDR3 nucleotide sequence: TGTGCCAGCAGCTTAGTCGACGTGAGGACTGAAGCTTTCTTT. It translates to CASSLVDVRTEAFF.

This clone was detected only once. The rearrangement joins TRBV19 to TRBJ1-5, with 7 bases identical to TRBD1. The V and J ends lost 2 bases and 5 bases, in that order; junction bases with no gene match: 9. CDR1 is LNHDA and CDR2 is SQIVND in the germline V gene (reference sequence). This CDR3 is 16 amino acids long. The CDR3 reads CASSINTGVYHQPQHF. CDR3 DNA sequence: TGTGCCAGTAGTATAAACACAGGGGTCTATCATCAGCCCCAGCATTTT.

CDR3 amino acids: CASSQERWGGEGETQYF. The CDR3 DNA is TGTGCCAGCAGCCAAGAAAGATGGGGGGGAGAGGGAGAGACCCAGTACTTC. The chain couples TRBV4-2 to TRBJ2-5; 7 positions agree with TRBD2. Germline V gives CDR1 LGHNA, CDR2 YNFKEQ. The CDR3 sequence is 17 residues long. Trimming at V came to 0 bases and at J to 4 bases, leaving 11 bases not matched to a gene.

The rearrangement uses TRBV20-1 and TRBJ2-3, with D possibly being TRBD2 (5 bases). Germline CDR1 is DFQATT and CDR2 is SNEGSKA (reference sequence). The CDR3 extends over 11 amino acids. Trimming took off 6 bases at V and 6 bases at J, with 10 bases between the two ends. This CDR3 is CSAALADTQYF. In nucleotides, the CDR3 is TGCAGTGCAGCGCTAGCCGATACGCAGTATTTT.

The rearrangement links TRBV7-2 to TRBJ2-3, with 9 nucleotides matching TRBD2. Germline CDR1 and CDR2: SGHTA and FQGNSA. The CDR3 covers 15 residues. With 8 bases clipped from V and 3 bases from J, the junction kept 9 bases outside the gene matches. The CDR3 spells CASGRGGLGTDTQYF. CDR3 sequence (DNA): TGTGCCAGCGGGCGGGGGGGCCTTGGGACAGATACGCAGTATTTT.

The chain uses TRBV7-9 and TRBJ2-5; the D gene is possibly TRBD2 (5 bases). The CDR3 has 15 residues. V was clipped by 0 bases and J by 4 bases, with 12 bases between them. Germline V gene data show CDR1 as SEHNR and CDR2 as FQNEAQ (reference sequence). DNA for the CDR3: TGTGCCAGCAGCTTAGCCATACTAGTTGCAGAGACCCAGTACTTC. Translating it yields CASSLAILVAETQYF.

This clone was seen just once. The chain is built from TRBV7-3 and TRBJ2-3; 10 bases are shared with TRBD2. Germline CDR1 SGHTA, CDR2 FQGTGA. With 2 bases clipped from V and 5 bases from J, the junction kept 7 bases outside the gene matches. The CDR3 covers 16 residues. CDR3 in DNA: TGTGCCAGCAGCTTATTGGCTAGCGGGGGATTAGATACGCAGTATTTT. As protein: CASSLLASGGLDTQYF.

The chain is built from TRBV19 and TRBJ1-5; D is ambiguous. With 7 bases removed from V and 4 bases from J, the gap between germline ends came to 14 bases. Germline V gene sequence: CDR1 LNHDA, CDR2 SQIVND (reference sequence). The CDR3 sequence is 14 residues long. For the CDR3, the DNA is TGTGCCAGTATCCAACCCAACTCTAATCAGCCCCAGCATTTT. Its translation: CASIQPNSNQPQHF.

The genes are TRBV5-6 and TRBJ2-3; D gene uncertain. Per the germline V gene, CDR1 is SGHDT and CDR2 is YYEEEE. This CDR3 contains 14 residues. Between the trimmed V and J ends, which lost 4 bases and 6 bases, there was a span of 15 bases. The CDR3 here is CASSTQHASDTQYF. DNA of the CDR3: TGTGCCAGCAGCACACAACATGCTTCGGATACGCAGTATTTT. The full variable domain, its missing parts supplied by reference TRBV5-6 and TRBJ2-3, is DAGVTQSPTHLIKTRGQQVTLRCSPKSGHDTVSWYQQALGQGPQFIFQYYEEEERQRGNFPDRFSGHQFPNYSSELNVNALLLGDSALYLCASSTQHASDTQYFGPGTRLTVL.

The chain employs TRBV9 and TRBJ1-6, with D uncertain. The germline gives CDR1 SGDLS, CDR2 YYNGEE. V shed 0 bases and J shed 2 bases, with 6 bases lying between them. There are 15 residues in the CDR3. CDR3 bases: TGTGCCAGCAGCGTAGGTCTCCCCTATAATTCACCCCTCCACTTT. Its translation is CASSVGLPYNSPLHF.

This sequence joins TRBV5-1 and TRBJ2-2, with 9 bases fitting TRBD1. The CDR3 has 16 residues. Germline V lookup: CDR1 SGHRS, CDR2 YFSETQ. With 4 bases clipped from V and 5 bases from J, the junction kept 9 bases outside the gene matches. This CDR3 reads CASSPAGTGKTGELFF. The CDR3, as DNA: TGCGCCAGCAGCCCCGCCGGGACAGGGAAAACCGGGGAGCTGTTTTTT. Looking up the rest from reference TRBV5-1 and TRBJ2-2 gives the full variable domain: KAGVTQTPRYLIKTRGQQVTLSCSPISGHRSVSWYQQTPGQGLQFLFEYFSETQRNKGNFPGRFSGRQFSNSRSEMNVSTLELGDSALYLCASSPAGTGKTGELFFGEGSRLTVL.

The V gene is TRBV7-3, the J gene TRBJ2-5; 9 bases fit TRBD2. The germline V gene has CDR1 SGHTA and CDR2 FQGTGA. V dropped 2 bases and J dropped 4; count of bases not matched to a gene: 2. The CDR3 runs to 14 residues. This chain's CDR3 is CASSLAGGRETQYF. CDR3 bases: TGTGCCAGCAGCTTAGCGGGGGGGCGAGAGACCCAGTACTTC.

The chain couples TRBV19 to TRBJ1-2, with D perhaps matching TRBD1 (5 bases). Trimming stripped 5 bases from V and 8 bases from J, with 24 bases between. The CDR3 spans 16 residues. The germline V gene has CDR1 LNHDA and CDR2 SQIVND (reference sequence). CDR3 nucleotides: TGTGCCAGTAGTCCGAGCAGGGAGGGTTGGCGTCGGGGCTACACCTTC. This encodes CASSPSREGWRRGYTF. The whole variable domain, filled in from reference TRBV19 and TRBJ1-2, reads DGGITQSPKYLFRKEGQNVTLSCEQNLNHDAMYWYRQDPGQGLRLIYYSQIVNDFQKGDIAEGYSVSREKKESFPLTVTSAQKNPTAFYLCASSPSREGWRRGYTFGSGTRLTVV.

The chain uses TRBV28 and TRBJ1-5; TRBD1 matches 9 bases. V shed 7 bases and J 3 bases; nucleotides not matched to a gene: 4. The CDR3 has 14 amino acids. Germline-derived CDR1 and CDR2 are MDHEN and SYDVKM. For the CDR3, the DNA is TGTGCCAGCACCAGGGACAGGGTCAATCAGCCCCAGCATTTT. Translated: CASTRDRVNQPQHF.

This clone has a single count. V and J are TRBV12-5 and TRBJ1-1, with a tentative D call TRBD1 (6 bases). CDR3 length: 16 amino acids. V was clipped by 5 bases and J by 0 bases, with 16 bases between them. Germline lookup yields CDR1 LGHNT and CDR2 FRNRAP. The DNA for the CDR3 is TGTGCTAGTGGTCCCCCTCGGACAGCCTTGAACACTGAAGCTTTCTTT. Its protein product is CASGPPRTALNTEAFF.

This chain uses TRBV4-1 with TRBJ1-3; D is unclear. CDR3 size: 15 residues. The V gene's germline CDR1 is MGHRA and CDR2 YSYEKL. Trimming shortened V by 0 bases and J by 5 bases, and 11 bases separated the two germline ends. The CDR3 coding sequence is TGCGCCAGCAGCCAAGATCACGGGAACAGAAACACCATATATTTT. It encodes CASSQDHGNRNTIYF.

The genes are TRBV11-2 and TRBJ2-7; perhaps TRBD1 as D (6 bases). Looked up from germline, CDR1 is SGHAT and CDR2 is FQNNGV. Trimming took off 1 base at V and 3 bases at J, with 16 bases between the two ends. The CDR3 sequence is 16 residues long. CDR3 in DNA: TGTGCCAGCAGCTTAGTAGTCGCCCAAGGGGGCTACGAGCAGTACTTC. Its protein is CASSLVVAQGGYEQYF.

The V and J genes are TRBV5-6 and TRBJ2-5; 7 bases fit TRBD1. There are 15 residues in the CDR3. Per germline, CDR1 SGHDT and CDR2 YYEEEE. V gave up 4 bases and J gave up 2 bases; unmatched junction bases: 8. CDR3 sequence (DNA): TGTGCCAGCAGCCCAGAAGGGGGCCGACAAGAGACCCAGTACTTC. Translation: CASSPEGGRQETQYF.

This clone showed up just once. The rearrangement joins TRBV6-6 to TRBJ2-3; 7 positions agree with TRBD2. Germline CDR1 is MNHNY and CDR2 is SVGAGI (reference sequence). Trimming at V came to 10 bases and at J to 0 bases, leaving 4 bases not matched to a gene. The CDR3 consists of 13 residues. CDR3 protein: CATGGTSTDTQYF. The CDR3 region has the DNA TGTGCCACGGGGGGAACTAGCACAGATACGCAGTATTTT.

This clone was seen a single time. The genes are TRBV7-6 and TRBJ1-5, with D possibly TRBD1 on 6 matching bases. This CDR3 comprises 15 residues. CDR1 and CDR2 from the germline V gene are SGHVS and FNYEAQ. Trimming took 1 base from V and 2 from J, leaving 9 bases between them. CDR3 bases: TGTGCCAGCAGCTTAGTGACAGGCCGCAATCAGCCCCAGCATTTT. It codes for CASSLVTGRNQPQHF.

Only one count was recorded for this clone. This chain joins TRBV6-1 and TRBJ2-5, with TRBD2 identical over 10 bases. V lost 4 bases, J lost 9 bases, and 17 bases stayed unmatched. CDR1 MNHNS and CDR2 SASEGT come from the germline V gene. CDR3 length equals 17 residues. The CDR3 nucleotides read TGTGCCAGCAGTGCTCCCCCACTAGCGGGGAGCCCTGGGGCCCAGTACTTC. This translates into CASSAPPLAGSPGAQYF.

The CDR3 loop is CASSLAGTGATYEQYF. Here the CDR3 DNA reads TGTGCCAGCAGCTTAGCCGGGACAGGGGCCACCTACGAGCAGTACTTC. The chain combines TRBV7-2 with TRBJ2-7, with TRBD1 matching 10 bases. V was clipped by 0 bases and J by 2 bases; unmatched bases: 4. From germline, CDR1 is SGHTA and CDR2 FQGNSA. This CDR3 is built from 16 residues.

The chain combines TRBV19 with TRBJ1-2; the D is unclear. The V and J ends lost 5 bases and 4 bases respectively, with 8 bases between them. Germline CDR1 and CDR2: LNHDA and SQIVND (reference sequence). The CDR3 runs 12 residues. In nucleotides, the CDR3 is TGTGCCAGTAGTGAGGCGGTCTATGGCTACACCTTC. This sequence encodes CASSEAVYGYTF.

The rearrangement joins TRBV21-1 to TRBJ2-3; the table calls TRBD2, which could not be checked here. TRBV21-1 is a pseudogene. The CDR3 contains 15 residues. CDR3 protein: CARFVGVSTTDTQYF. The CDR3 coding sequence is TGTGCCAGGTTTGTGGGAGTTTCTACCACAGATACGCAGTATTTT.

V is TRBV6-5 and J is TRBJ1-4, with 8 positions matching TRBD1. Germline CDR1 and CDR2: MNHEY and SVGAGI. The length of the CDR3 is 14 residues. V trimming: 5 bases; J trimming: 5 bases; junction bases outside the gene matches: 4. CDR3 region: CASSRDRRNEKLFF. The CDR3, as DNA: TGTGCCAGCAGTCGGGACAGGAGGAATGAAAAACTGTTTTTT.

The chain is built from TRBV4-1 and TRBJ2-3; tentatively, D is TRBD1 (6 bases). The CDR3 is made up of 14 amino acids. V shed 5 bases and J shed 0 bases, with 9 bases lying between them. Germline-derived CDR1 and CDR2 are MGHRA and YSYEKL. CDR3 region: CASSLGQSTDTQYF. CDR3 nucleotide sequence: TGCGCCAGCAGCTTAGGACAGAGCACAGATACGCAGTATTTT.